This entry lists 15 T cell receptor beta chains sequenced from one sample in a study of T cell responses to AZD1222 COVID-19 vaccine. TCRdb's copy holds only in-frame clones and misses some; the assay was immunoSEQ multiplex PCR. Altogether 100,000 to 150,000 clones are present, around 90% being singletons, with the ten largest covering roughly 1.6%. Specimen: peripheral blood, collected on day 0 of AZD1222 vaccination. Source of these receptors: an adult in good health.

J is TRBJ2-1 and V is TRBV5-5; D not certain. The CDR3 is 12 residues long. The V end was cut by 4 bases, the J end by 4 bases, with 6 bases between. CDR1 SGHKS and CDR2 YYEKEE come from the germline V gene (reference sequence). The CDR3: CASSLQYNEQFF. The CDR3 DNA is TGTGCCAGCAGCCTTCAGTACAATGAGCAGTTCTTC.

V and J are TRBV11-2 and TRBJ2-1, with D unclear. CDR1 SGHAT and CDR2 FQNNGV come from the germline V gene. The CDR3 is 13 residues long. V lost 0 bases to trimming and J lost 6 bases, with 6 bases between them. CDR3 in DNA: TGTGCCAGCAGCTTAGAACGGATCAATGAGCAGTTCTTC. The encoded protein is CASSLERINEQFF.

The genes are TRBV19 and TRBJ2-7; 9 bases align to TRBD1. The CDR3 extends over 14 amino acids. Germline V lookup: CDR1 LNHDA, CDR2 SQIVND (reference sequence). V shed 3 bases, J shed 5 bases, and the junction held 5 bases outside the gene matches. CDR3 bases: TGTGCCAGTAGTATTGGGACAGGGTATAACGAGCAGTACTTC. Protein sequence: CASSIGTGYNEQYF.

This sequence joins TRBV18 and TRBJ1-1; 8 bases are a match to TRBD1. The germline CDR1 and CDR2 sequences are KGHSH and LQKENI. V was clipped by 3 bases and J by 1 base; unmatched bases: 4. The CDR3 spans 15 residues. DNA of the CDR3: TGTGCCAGCTCACCCCGACAGGGGCAGAACACTGAAGCTTTCTTT. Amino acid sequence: CASSPRQGQNTEAFF. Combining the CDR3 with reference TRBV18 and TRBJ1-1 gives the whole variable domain NAGVMQNPRHLVRRRGQEARLRCSPMKGHSHVYWYRQLPEEGLKFMVYLQKENIIDESGMPKERFSAEFPKEGPSILRIQQVVRGDSAAYFCASSPRQGQNTEAFFGQGTRLTVV.

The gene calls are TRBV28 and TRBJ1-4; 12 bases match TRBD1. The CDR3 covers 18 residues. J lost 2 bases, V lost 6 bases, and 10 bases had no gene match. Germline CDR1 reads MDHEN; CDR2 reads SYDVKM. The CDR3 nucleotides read TGTGCCAGCAGCAGTTTAGGGGACAGGGGGCGGACTAATGAAAAACTGTTTTTT. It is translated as CASSSLGDRGRTNEKLFF.

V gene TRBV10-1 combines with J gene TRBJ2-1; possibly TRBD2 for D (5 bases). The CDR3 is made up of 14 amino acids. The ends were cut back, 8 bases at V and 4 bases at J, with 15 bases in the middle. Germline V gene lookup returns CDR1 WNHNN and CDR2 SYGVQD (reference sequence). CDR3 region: CASSDSGGYNEQFF. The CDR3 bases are TGCGCCAGCTCCGACTCAGGAGGTTACAATGAGCAGTTCTTC.

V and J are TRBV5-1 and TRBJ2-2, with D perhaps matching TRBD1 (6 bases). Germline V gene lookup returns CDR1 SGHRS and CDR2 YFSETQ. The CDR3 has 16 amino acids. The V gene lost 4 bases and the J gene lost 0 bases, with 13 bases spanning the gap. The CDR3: CASSVLQGANTGELFF. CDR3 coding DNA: TGCGCCAGCAGCGTACTACAGGGTGCGAACACCGGGGAGCTGTTTTTT.

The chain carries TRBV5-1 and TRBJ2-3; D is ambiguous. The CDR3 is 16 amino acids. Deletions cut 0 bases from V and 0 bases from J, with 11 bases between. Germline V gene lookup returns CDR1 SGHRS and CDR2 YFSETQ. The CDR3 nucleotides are TGCGCCAGCAGCTTGGTGGGCGGTTCTAGCACAGATACGCAGTATTTT. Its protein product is CASSLVGGSSTDTQYF.

The CDR3 DNA reads TGCGCCAGCAGCCTGCGGGGCGGCAATGAGCAGTTCTTC. This sequence encodes CASSLRGGNEQFF. The chain is built from TRBV5-1 and TRBJ2-1; D perhaps matches TRBD2 (6 bases). The CDR3 has 13 residues. Germline assignment: CDR1 SGHRS and CDR2 YFSETQ. The ends were cut back, 4 bases at V and 6 bases at J, with 11 bases in the middle. The variable domain in full, completed from reference TRBV5-1 and TRBJ2-1, reads KAGVTQTPRYLIKTRGQQVTLSCSPISGHRSVSWYQQTPGQGLQFLFEYFSETQRNKGNFPGRFSGRQFSNSRSEMNVSTLELGDSALYLCASSLRGGNEQFFGPGTRLTVL.

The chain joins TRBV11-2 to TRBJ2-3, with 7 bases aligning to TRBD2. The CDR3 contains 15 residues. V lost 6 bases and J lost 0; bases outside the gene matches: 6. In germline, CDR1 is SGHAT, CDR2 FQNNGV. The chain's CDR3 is CASRWGEGSTDTQYF. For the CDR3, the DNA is TGTGCCAGCAGATGGGGGGAGGGAAGCACAGATACGCAGTATTTT.

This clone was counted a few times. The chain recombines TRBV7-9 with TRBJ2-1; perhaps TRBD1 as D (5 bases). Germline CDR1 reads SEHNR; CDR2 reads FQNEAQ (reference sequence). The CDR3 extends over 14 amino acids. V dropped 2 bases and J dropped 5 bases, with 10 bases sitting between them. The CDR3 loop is CASSLRQNNNEQFF. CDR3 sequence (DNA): TGTGCCAGCAGCTTAAGACAGAATAACAATGAGCAGTTCTTC.

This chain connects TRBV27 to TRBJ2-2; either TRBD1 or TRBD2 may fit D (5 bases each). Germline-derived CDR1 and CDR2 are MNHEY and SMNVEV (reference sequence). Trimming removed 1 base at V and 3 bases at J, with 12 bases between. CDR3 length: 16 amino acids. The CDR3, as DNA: TGTGCCAGCAGTTTATATGGGGGTCCTTACACCGGGGAGCTGTTTTTT. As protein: CASSLYGGPYTGELFF.

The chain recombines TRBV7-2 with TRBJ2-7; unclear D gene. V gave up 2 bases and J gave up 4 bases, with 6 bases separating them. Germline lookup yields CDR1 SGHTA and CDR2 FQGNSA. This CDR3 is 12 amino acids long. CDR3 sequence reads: CASSLSLYEQYF. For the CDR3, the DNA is TGTGCCAGCAGCTTAAGCCTGTACGAGCAGTACTTC.

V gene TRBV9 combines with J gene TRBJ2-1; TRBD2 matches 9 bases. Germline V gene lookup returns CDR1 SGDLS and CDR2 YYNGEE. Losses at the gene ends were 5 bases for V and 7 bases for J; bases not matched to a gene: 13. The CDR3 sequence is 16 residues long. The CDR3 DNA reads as TGTGCCAGCAGTACTACTGTGGGACTAGCTCGGAATGAGCAGTTCTTC. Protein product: CASSTTVGLARNEQFF.

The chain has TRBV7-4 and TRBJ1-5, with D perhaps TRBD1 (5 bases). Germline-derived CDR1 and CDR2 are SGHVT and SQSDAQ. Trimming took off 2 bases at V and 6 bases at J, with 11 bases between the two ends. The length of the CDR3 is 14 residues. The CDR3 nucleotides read TGTGCCAGCAGCTTAACGCAGGGTAGTCAGCCCCAGCATTTT. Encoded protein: CASSLTQGSQPQHF.